Here is one T cell receptor (beta chain) with its context. Its antigen is not known. V shed 8 bases and J shed 1 base, with 9 bases lying between them. The CDR3 has 12 amino acids. Germline-derived CDR1 and CDR2 are WSHSY and SAAADI. This record comes from a study of regulatory T cells in long-lasting Graves disease. Study as a whole: It was over 5 years of antithyroid drugs, with positive TSH receptor antibodies, that meant persistent Graves' disease. Study-wide findings and caveats: TRBV28, TRBJ1-2 and TRBJ2-5 were segments that persistent disease favored.

Libraries of TCR beta came from iRepertoire HTBI primers plus Arm-PCR of CDR3 regions. One entry per CDR3 protein, called by TCRdb with MiXCR from the multiplex PCR reads. The sample has 400,000 to 500,000 distinct CDR3 sequences, about 21% seen once; the top ten hold roughly an eighth. Regarding time point: persistent/refractory GD, antithyroid drugs over 5 years with positive TRAb. The TCR library was made from RNA that had been extracted from PBMCs in TRIzol. Graves' disease diagnoses followed American Thyroid Association guidelines. This sequence was found in a female donor with Graves disease. Material: peripheral blood mononuclear cells (PBMCs), obtained when the disease was refractory, from a patient treated with antithyroid drugs. V gene TRBV10-2 combines with J gene TRBJ2-7; D not resolved. CDR3 DNA: TGCGCCAGCCAGGCTTCATCCTACGAGCAGTACTTC. This translates into CASQASSYEQYF.